This TCR beta chain was captured by sequencing in a study of cytomegalovirus exposure and HLA in healthy donors. Study conclusions and caveats: The only immune exposure information that was available was CMV serostatus. Specificity for CMV antigens was confirmed in vitro for a few of the CMV-associated chains.

The CDR3 has 14 residues. V was pared by 5 bases and J by 2 bases, with 1 base of the junction left unmatched. Germline values: CDR1 SGHDT, CDR2 YYEEEE. A word on this clone: Antigen specificity is unknown.

Researchers ran the PCR with 60 Vbeta and 13 Jbeta primers. The assay was immunoSEQ multiplex PCR, and TCRdb's table has in-frame clones only and misses some. The profile shows 90,000 to 150,000 clones, around four fifths of them singletons. The sequenced sample was PBMCs. V and J are TRBV5-6 and TRBJ1-3; 10 nucleotides match TRBD1. The TCR sequence derives from a man aged 35 to 55 in good health and CMV-seronegative. CDR3: CASRGTGAGNTIYF. For the CDR3, the DNA is TGTGCCAGCAGAGGGACAGGGGCTGGAAACACCATATATTTT.